This TCR beta chain was found in a study of shared clonotypes between healthy human individuals. Study-wide findings and caveats: Generally, estimated richness proved larger in naive subsets than it did in memory subsets. Exclusively blood specimens were collected; tissue repertoires likely differ. Naive CD4 clonotypes were shared across a handful of donors at about 5%. Having only a few donors restricted how much genetic and exposure-history diversity was captured.

Germline V CDR1 and CDR2: SGHNT, YYREEE (reference sequence). Trimming cost V 4 bases and J 6 bases; bases outside gene matches: 5. The CDR3 runs to 13 residues. Concerning this clone: Antigen: not known.

Clones were sequenced by immunoSEQ multiplex PCR, and TCRdb holds only the in-frame ones, with some missing. Of over a million clones in the sample, 65% to 75% are singletons; the top ten hold approximately 1.5%. Input material: memory CD4+ T cells sorted from blood. The subset: CD45RA-negative fraction. The TCR sequence derives from a man younger than 35 in good health. The V call is TRBV5-4, the J call TRBJ1-2; 8 bases line up with TRBD1. The CDR3 region has the DNA TGTGCCAGCAGCGCGCAGGGGGCCAATGGCTACACCTTC. Its translation is CASSAQGANGYTF.